Listed below are T cell receptor beta chains from one sample, sequenced in a study of blood T cell repertoires in COVID-19. Sequencing was performed with immunoSEQ multiplex PCR; in TCRdb, only in-frame clones are kept and a portion is missing. The sample gives some 150,000 clones, roughly 83% of which show up once; 3% to 3.5% is in the top ten. The sample consisted of peripheral blood. The receptors here all came from a woman of 80 years or more with acute or convalescent COVID-19. Each CDR3 is given without its conserved first and last residue. A row's size may be missing; if present it is once, few, many or a size class.

>TRBJ2-7|NA|TRBV27
ASSLKVGWEQY
>TRBJ1-1|NA|TRBV28
ASSSQGARDTEAF
>TRBJ1-4|NA|TRBV5-4
ASSLGKTGELF
>TRBJ1-1|few|TRBV3-1/TRBV3-2
ASSVQGKGEAF
>TRBJ2-1|NA|TRBV6-2/TRBV6-3
ASSEPNEQF
>TRBJ1-3|many|TRBV11-2
ASSLPTSLTAFGNTIY
>TRBJ1-1|once|TRBV3-1/TRBV3-2
ASSPGPNTEAF
>TRBJ2-7|NA|TRBV4-1
ASSQEVYSRYEQY
>TRBJ1-2|few|TRBV18
ASSQEEGANYGYT
>TRBJ2-3|NA|TRBV9
ASSVVEGGPDTQY
>TRBJ1-2|few|TRBV7-3
ASSPAGGFGYT
>TRBJ2-5|NA|TRBV6-1
ASSEGTSGGGRGETQY
>TRBJ1-1|NA|TRBV15
ATSRTGWKGNTEAF
>TRBJ2-7|NA|TRBV5-1
ASSFKGLGKDEQY
>TRBJ2-5|NA|TRBV6-2/TRBV6-3
ASSTSRTAETQY
>TRBJ2-3|few|TRBV5-1
ASTADSITDTQY
>TRBJ1-1|NA|TRBV10-3
AISESAGGTNTEAF
>TRBJ1-2|NA|TRBV5-1
ASSLGQGVYGYT
>TRBJ2-7|once|TRBV18
ASSSSNGGYEQY
>TRBJ2-2|few|TRBV19
ASSWDRDAGELF
>TRBJ1-2|many|TRBV19
ASSTQNYGYT
>TRBJ1-2|NA|TRBV7-9
ASSLAYREAVTNYGYT